The T cell receptor beta chain under discussion was sequenced for a study of identifying expanded T cells in peripheral blood. V was cut by 5 bases and J by 9 bases, with 8 bases left in between. The germline CDR1 and CDR2 sequences are PRHDT and FYEKMQ (reference sequence). The length of the CDR3 is 12 residues. Sequencing was performed with immunoSEQ multiplex PCR; in TCRdb, only in-frame clones are kept and a portion is missing. This table has about 86,000 clones, about 88% appearing once. The sequencing input was blood. The chain recombines TRBV13 with TRBJ1-6, with D unclear. This TCR was recovered from a person between 18 and 75 years old in good health. The CDR3 nucleotides read TGTGCCAGCAGCGACGACGGTTCACCCCTCCACTTT. Encoded protein: CASSDDGSPLHF.